The 29 T cell receptor beta chains reported below all come from one sample, sequenced in a study of sequential checkpoint blockade in melanoma. Treatment meaning: randomized to nivolumab then ipilimumab (arm A) or the reverse (arm B). The data were produced by immunoSEQ multiplex PCR, yet TCRdb's version contains in-frame clones alone and is incomplete. Among some 11,000 clones listed, roughly 51% were seen once. The specimen comprised CD8+ T cells sorted from blood (inferred from file names), sampled from a patient given nivolumab and ipilimumab in sequence. These receptors all come from a human donor with melanoma.

The chain combines TRBV9 with TRBJ2-5, with 7 bases fitting TRBD2. Germline lookup yields CDR1 SGDLS and CDR2 YYNGEE. The CDR3 has 15 amino acids. The ends lost 0 bases at V and 2 bases at J; junction bases unmatched: 4. This CDR3 reads CASSVGGREQETQYF. CDR3 nucleotides: TGTGCCAGCAGCGTAGGCGGGAGAGAACAAGAGACCCAGTACTTC.

The chain is built from TRBV6-1 and TRBJ2-7; D not certain. V was trimmed by 3 bases and J by 6 bases, leaving 12 bases between them. The germline V gene encodes CDR1 MNHNS and CDR2 SASEGT. The CDR3 consists of 13 residues. CDR3 loop: CASSDRRRVEQYF. Here the CDR3 DNA reads TGTGCCAGCAGTGACCGGCGACGGGTCGAGCAGTACTTC.

The chain couples TRBV10-1 to TRBJ2-5; no definite D call. Trimming pared 4 bases from V and 5 bases from J, leaving 11 bases between. In germline, CDR1 is WNHNN, CDR2 SYGVQD (reference sequence). CDR3 length: 13 residues. CDR3 bases: TGCGCCAGCAGTGGATCTATCGTGGAGACCCAGTACTTC. This sequence encodes CASSGSIVETQYF.

The chain uses TRBV19 and TRBJ2-7; TRBD1 aligns across 8 bases. Germline CDR1 and CDR2: LNHDA and SQIVND (reference sequence). The CDR3 spans 15 residues. The V segment lost 1 base and the J segment 2 bases; nucleotides outside the gene matches: 4. CDR3 in amino acids: CASSIGQGSPYEQYF. CDR3 nucleotides: TGTGCCAGTAGTATAGGACAGGGGTCGCCCTACGAGCAGTACTTC.

This clone has a handful of counts. The rearrangement joins TRBV27 to TRBJ2-1, with 15 bases that match TRBD2. The V gene's germline CDR1 is MNHEY and CDR2 SMNVEV (reference sequence). This CDR3 is 19 amino acids long. Unmatched junction bases numbered 11, after V lost 3 bases and J lost 5 bases. CDR3 DNA: TGTGCCAGCAGTTTTTTCCCCCCCCGGACTAGCGGGAGGGACAATGAGCAGTTCTTC. As protein: CASSFFPPRTSGRDNEQFF.

The chain recombines TRBV7-9 with TRBJ2-1, with TRBD2 matching over 14 bases. Germline V lookup: CDR1 SEHNR, CDR2 FQNEAQ (reference sequence). CDR3 length: 17 amino acids. V lost 4 bases to trimming and J lost 7 bases; unmatched junction nucleotides: 9. CDR3 in amino acids: CASSSSSGTSGSNEQFF. The DNA for the CDR3 is TGTGCCAGCAGCTCCTCTTCCGGGACTAGCGGGAGTAATGAGCAGTTCTTC.

The genes are TRBV14 and TRBJ1-6; tentative D call: TRBD1 (5 bases). V was shortened by 4 bases and J by 4 bases, with 11 bases between the two germline ends. CDR1 and CDR2 (germline): SGHDN, FVKESK. The CDR3 runs to 15 residues. This CDR3 reads CASSPRDSYNSPLHF. CDR3 bases: TGTGCCAGCAGCCCGCGGGACTCATATAATTCACCCCTCCACTTT.

This clone was counted only a few times. The chain employs TRBV19 and TRBJ2-5; 10 nucleotides match TRBD2. The ends lost 3 bases at V and 3 bases at J; junction bases unmatched: 10. The CDR3 runs 17 residues. Germline V CDR1 and CDR2: LNHDA, SQIVND (reference sequence). CDR3 residues: CASSIASGSLKKETQYF. CDR3 in DNA: TGTGCCAGTAGTATTGCTAGCGGGAGTCTAAAAAAAGAGACCCAGTACTTC. Complete variable domain (other parts from reference TRBV19 and TRBJ2-5): DGGITQSPKYLFRKEGQNVTLSCEQNLNHDAMYWYRQDPGQGLRLIYYSQIVNDFQKGDIAEGYSVSREKKESFPLTVTSAQKNPTAFYLCASSIASGSLKKETQYFGPGTRLLVL.

V gene TRBV9 combines with J gene TRBJ2-7; D is uncertain. The CDR3 has 13 residues. CDR1 SGDLS and CDR2 YYNGEE come from the germline V gene. V lost 4 bases, J lost 3 bases, and 11 bases lay in between. The CDR3 sequence: CASSPGDGYEQYF. The DNA for the CDR3 is TGTGCCAGCAGCCCCGGAGACGGCTACGAGCAGTACTTC.

Within the sample, this clone is medium-sized (0.01 to 0.1%). Other DNA sequences within the sample encode an identical CDR3. The V and J genes are TRBV30 and TRBJ1-1, with D uncertain. Germline CDR1 reads GTSNPN; CDR2 reads SVGIG (reference sequence). The V gene lost 0 bases and the J gene lost 3 bases, with 8 bases spanning the gap. The CDR3 is 13 amino acids. CDR3 bases: TGTGCCTGGAGTGTAGGAGCGGACACTGAAGCTTTCTTT. It is translated as CAWSVGADTEAFF.

The chain is built from TRBV15 and TRBJ1-1; tentative D call: TRBD1 (6 bases). Trimming stripped 3 bases from V and 3 bases from J, with 8 bases between. The CDR3 covers 13 residues. Germline V gene data show CDR1 as LNHNV and CDR2 as YYDKDF (reference sequence). Here the CDR3 reads CATSSRGDTEAFF. The CDR3 DNA sequence: TGTGCCACCAGCAGCAGGGGAGACACTGAAGCTTTCTTT.

V and J are TRBV28 and TRBJ2-7; 9 nucleotides line up with TRBD1. V lost 3 bases, J lost 4 bases, and 4 bases stayed unmatched. Germline V gene data show CDR1 as MDHEN and CDR2 as SYDVKM. There are 14 residues in the CDR3. This CDR3 is CASSLRQGGYEQYF. Here the CDR3 DNA reads TGTGCCAGCAGTTTGCGACAGGGGGGTTACGAGCAGTACTTC.

This clone was found a few times. The V gene is TRBV28, the J gene TRBJ1-2; 8 positions agree with TRBD1. The CDR3 has 16 residues. CDR1 and CDR2 from the germline V gene are MDHEN and SYDVKM. V shed 5 bases, J shed 2 bases, and the junction held 10 bases outside the gene matches. CDR3 residues: CASSPRDRLENYGYTF. The CDR3 nucleotides are TGTGCCAGCAGTCCCCGGGACAGGCTGGAGAACTATGGCTACACCTTC.

This clone was detected only a few times. The CDR3 sequence is CASSLGSSPKEQYF. The DNA of the CDR3 is TGTGCCAGCAGTTTGGGCTCTTCCCCTAAGGAGCAGTACTTC. The J gene is TRBJ2-7, the V gene TRBV9; unclear D gene. The ends were cut back, 5 bases at V and 7 bases at J, with 19 bases in the middle. The CDR3 covers 14 residues. Germline CDR1 and CDR2: SGDLS and YYNGEE.

This clone was detected only a few times. V gene TRBV7-8 combines with J gene TRBJ1-1, with D possibly TRBD1 on 5 matching bases. The germline V and J ends were trimmed by 5 bases and 0 bases, with 13 bases remaining between them. Germline values: CDR1 SGHVS, CDR2 FQNEAQ. CDR3 length equals 15 residues. In DNA form, the CDR3 reads TGTGCCAGCAGCCGCGGGACGTGGATGAACACTGAAGCTTTCTTT. As protein: CASSRGTWMNTEAFF.

This chain links TRBV30 with TRBJ1-2; 8 bases agree with TRBD1. The junction had 5 bases not matched to a gene; V was cut back by 8 bases and J by 3 bases. The CDR3 has 12 residues. Looked up from germline, CDR1 is GTSNPN and CDR2 is SVGIG (reference sequence). The CDR3 DNA reads TGTGCCGGCCCGACAGGGGACTATGGCTACACCTTC. As protein: CAGPTGDYGYTF.

V is TRBV7-9 and J is TRBJ1-1; tentatively, D is TRBD1 (5 bases). The V end lost 1 base, the J end lost 5 bases, and 17 bases lay between the germline ends. The CDR3 is 16 residues long. The germline V gene has CDR1 SEHNR and CDR2 FQNEAQ (reference sequence). CDR3 sequence (DNA): TGTGCCAGCAGCTTAGGGGGTGGACCGGGGGGAACTGAAGCTTTCTTT. Encoded protein: CASSLGGGPGGTEAFF.

This chain uses TRBV19 with TRBJ2-7, with D perhaps TRBD1 (6 bases). The length of the CDR3 is 14 residues. Trimming shortened V by 5 bases and J by 4 bases, and 15 bases separated the two germline ends. From germline, CDR1 is LNHDA and CDR2 SQIVND (reference sequence). Written as DNA, the CDR3 is TGTGCCAGTAGTTTCACAGGGAACGGATACGAGCAGTACTTC. It yields the protein CASSFTGNGYEQYF. The whole variable domain, remainder taken from reference TRBV19 and TRBJ2-7, is DGGITQSPKYLFRKEGQNVTLSCEQNLNHDAMYWYRQDPGQGLRLIYYSQIVNDFQKGDIAEGYSVSREKKESFPLTVTSAQKNPTAFYLCASSFTGNGYEQYFGPGTRLTVT.

The rearrangement uses TRBV13 and TRBJ1-5; TRBD1 matches 9 bases. V lost 5 bases and J lost 6; bases outside the gene matches: 8. This CDR3 has 15 residues. Germline-derived CDR1 and CDR2 are PRHDT and FYEKMQ (reference sequence). The CDR3 DNA sequence: TGTGCCAGCAGCCGGGGGGGACAGGGCCGTCAGCCCCAGCATTTT. It encodes CASSRGGQGRQPQHF.

This chain uses TRBV7-9 with TRBJ1-1, with 8 nucleotides matching TRBD1. This CDR3 comprises 15 residues. Per the germline V gene, CDR1 is SEHNR and CDR2 is FQNEAQ (reference sequence). After removal of 6 bases from V and 11 bases from J, the junction contained 17 bases not matched to a gene. The CDR3 sequence is CASSGQGALLVSAFF. The CDR3 nucleotides read TGTGCCAGCAGTGGGCAGGGGGCCCTACTCGTTAGCGCTTTCTTT.

This clone was seen more than once but under ten times. V gene TRBV13 combines with J gene TRBJ1-1, with 9 bases identical to TRBD1. The CDR3 runs 13 residues. Germline V gene sequence: CDR1 PRHDT, CDR2 FYEKMQ (reference sequence). Trimming took 5 bases from V and 5 from J; bases not matched to a gene: 3. The CDR3 DNA reads as TGTGCCAGCAGCCTCGGACAGGGGACTGAAGCTTTCTTT. It codes for CASSLGQGTEAFF.

This clone occurred once. This sequence joins TRBV2 and TRBJ2-7; D gene uncertain. This CDR3 is 11 amino acids long. The germline gives CDR1 SNHLY, CDR2 FYNNEI. The V and J ends lost 3 bases and 3 bases respectively, with 3 bases between them. The CDR3 nucleotides read TGTGCCAGCAGTGATCGCTACGAGCAGTACTTC. It yields the protein CASSDRYEQYF.

This sequence joins TRBV28 and TRBJ1-5; TRBD1 might be the D (5 bases). Trimming pared 5 bases from V and 7 bases from J, leaving 18 bases between. This CDR3 is 15 amino acids long. Germline CDR1 reads MDHEN; CDR2 reads SYDVKM. The CDR3 spells CASSAVIGAGQPQHF. CDR3 DNA sequence: TGTGCCAGCAGTGCCGTGATCGGCGCAGGGCAGCCCCAGCATTTT.

The rearrangement uses TRBV6-1 and TRBJ1-4, with TRBD1 matching 10 bases. Germline CDR1 MNHNS, CDR2 SASEGT. This CDR3 region has 16 residues. Trimming at V came to 0 bases and at J to 7 bases, leaving 5 bases not matched to a gene. CDR3 in amino acids: CASSEAWDRGTEKLFF. The CDR3 nucleotides read TGTGCCAGCAGTGAAGCCTGGGACAGGGGAACTGAAAAACTGTTTTTT.

The count of this clone is one. The chain uses TRBV7-9 and TRBJ2-1, with D uncertain. Trimming took off 5 bases at V and 1 base at J, with 15 bases between the two ends. This CDR3 is built from 16 residues. From germline, CDR1 is SEHNR and CDR2 FQNEAQ (reference sequence). In DNA form, the CDR3 reads TGTGCCAGCAGCCCTCCCGGAACCGGGTCCTACAATGAGCAGTTCTTC. Protein: CASSPPGTGSYNEQFF.

The chain links TRBV5-4 to TRBJ2-6; TRBD1 is a possible D gene (5 bases). This CDR3 has 20 amino acids. With 5 bases removed from V and 0 bases from J, the gap between germline ends came to 24 bases. Germline lookup yields CDR1 SGHNT and CDR2 YYREEE (reference sequence). CDR3 loop: CASREPWGLSIVSGANVLTF. The CDR3 DNA follows: TGTGCCAGCAGAGAGCCCTGGGGCCTGAGCATTGTCTCTGGGGCCAACGTCCTGACTTTC.

The V call is TRBV5-1, the J call TRBJ1-1, with D possibly being TRBD1 (6 bases). Trimming removed 5 bases at V and 0 bases at J, with 17 bases between. This CDR3 has 16 amino acids. The germline gives CDR1 SGHRS, CDR2 YFSETQ. Here the CDR3 reads CASSTEAGTLNTEAFF. The DNA of the CDR3 is TGCGCCAGCAGTACAGAAGCCGGGACATTGAACACTGAAGCTTTCTTT. The full variable domain, its missing parts supplied by reference TRBV5-1 and TRBJ1-1, is KAGVTQTPRYLIKTRGQQVTLSCSPISGHRSVSWYQQTPGQGLQFLFEYFSETQRNKGNFPGRFSGRQFSNSRSEMNVSTLELGDSALYLCASSTEAGTLNTEAFFGQGTRLTVV.

V and J are TRBV9 and TRBJ2-7; D gene unclear. This CDR3 comprises 13 residues. The ends were cut back, 0 bases at V and 1 base at J, with 5 bases in the middle. Germline-derived CDR1 and CDR2 are SGDLS and YYNGEE. CDR3 in DNA: TGTGCCAGCAGCGTAGATCTATCCTACGAGCAGTACTTC. The encoded protein is CASSVDLSYEQYF.

The J gene is TRBJ2-1, the V gene TRBV27; D gene ambiguous. This CDR3 has 13 amino acids. With 0 bases removed from V and 4 bases from J, the gap between germline ends came to 4 bases. Germline CDR1 and CDR2: MNHEY and SMNVEV (reference sequence). The CDR3 DNA is TGTGCCAGCAGTTTATCACTGTACAATGAGCAGTTCTTC. Translated, it gives CASSLSLYNEQFF.